This TCR beta chain was obtained from a study of shared clonotypes between healthy human individuals (dated by TCRdb to 2018 to 2020). About the study as a whole: A couple of women and a few men aged 18 to 49 years were included in the cohort. For each donor, three plates each were used for CD4 naive and CD4 memory, two plates were used for CD8 naive, and one plate was used for CD8 memory. To estimate repertoire size and how much clonotype sharing occurs between individuals, the study deeply sequenced the blood TCR repertoires of roughly 5 healthy adults. Different laboratories and diverse techniques were used to prepare libraries and sequence TCR repertoires, to increase sequencing depth and limit assay-specific biases. Each donor's leukapheresis produced roughly between about 0.9 and 9.5 billion PBMCs.

As to this clone: This clone's antigen is unknown. Base qualities are not provided; no much larger clone lies one nucleotide away.

Using the deep immunoSEQ assay, TCR CDR3 regions were amplified from genomic DNA by multiplex PCR. For each cell subset, the extracted genomic DNA was distributed evenly across all wells of several immunoSEQ 96-well plates, and each plate served as one replicate. For sorted subsets, approximately 0.2 ug of genomic DNA, equivalent to about 30,000 T cell genomes, went into each replicate PCR. The purified libraries were quantified using a Qubit 3.0 fluorometer, sized with a Bioanalyzer 2100, and then quantified again using the KAPA Library Quantification kit. Every immunoSEQ 96-well plate was sequenced on a dedicated single-read 150-cycle Illumina NextSeq 550 flow cell. Regarding the original processing steps: The immunoSEQ output contained only junctional sequences without quality scores, so filtering could not match that applied to full-length reads. Sequences were annotated with PyIR, a Python wrapper for IgBLAST v1.9, and V/J genes and CDR3 were assigned using IMGT germline references. Reads were filtered out if the reads had weak V/J assignments (E-value above 1e-6), no CDR3, stop codons, out-of-frame junctions, or ambiguous translated residues. V3J clonotypes were defined as sequences sharing the same inferred V gene, J gene, and CDR3 amino acid sequence. To compute the percentage overlap between repertoires, the number of shared unique clonotypes was divided by the size of the smaller repertoire. Repertoire richness was assessed with RTK rarefaction, the Chao1 estimator, and Recon v2.1 estimates of unobserved clonotypes. Generation probabilities were computed with OLGA for all TCRbeta clonotypes obtained by the gDNA method from several donors. The table was pulled from immuneACCESS by TCRdb, which kept in-frame rearrangements only. Such tables lose some clones; where checked, under half of the loss comes from unresolved V genes, and the rest has no known cause. V and J calls and clone size are copied from that table; D and trimming were computed from the DNA. The sample profile shows 2,500,000 or so clones; approximately 93% of them were found once. About 0.34% of the sample comes from the top ten.

What the authors observed across the whole study: Across four donors, approximately 5% of naive CD4, over 3% of naive CD8, roughly 2.3% of memory CD4, and over 0.35% of memory CD8 clonotypes were shared. Only blood was sampled, and tissue TCR repertoires likely differ from those in blood. Pairwise subsampling led to the expectation that sequencing depth would affect the degree of clonotype sharing among donors. Incomplete sequencing was indicated by rarefaction of sorted-subset datasets, despite the large sequencing depth. Higher generation probabilities were observed for clonotypes shared by all four sorted-subset donors than for non-shared clonotypes. Naive subsets generally had larger estimated clonotype richness than memory subsets did. The genetic and exposure-history diversity represented was limited by the small number of donors.

The donors were healthy, HIV-negative adults with no recently reported acute infections or vaccinations. Every donor was a Caucasian adult living in Nashville, Tennessee, USA. CD4+ T cells were enriched by magnetic negative selection, after which naive cells were positively selected on CD45RA and the negative fraction was taken as the memory subset. Blood was collected by leukapheresis, and PBMCs were isolated by Ficoll-Histopaque density gradient centrifugation and then cryopreserved in liquid nitrogen vapor phase. Purity and quantity of every magnetically sorted T cell population were checked by analytical flow cytometry. Genomic DNA was isolated from every sorted fraction and measured by UV absorbance on a Nanodrop 2000c. From cysteine to phenylalanine, the CDR3 is 13 amino acids long. Only the CDR3 region is kept as DNA, spanning 39 bases read in frame from base 1. From a lookup of the germline V gene, CDR1 and CDR2 are MDHEN and SYDVKM.

The specimen sequenced was naive CD4+ T cells from PBMCs. The sample's cell subset or site, from its label and the paper: CD45RA+ positively selected. This TCR was sampled from a man aged 18-30 years in good health. Some clones in this sample may be carry-over from other donors' samples. The sequence links TRBV28 to TRBJ2-5; the D gene is perhaps TRBD1 or TRBD2, as each covers 5 bases. Matching the DNA end better, TRBJ2-7 makes the J call doubtful. Here the CDR3 is given as CASSFGGSYEQYF. DNA sequence: TGTGCCAGCAGTTTTGGGGGTTCCTACGAGCAGTACTTC.